The source of this T cell receptor (beta chain) is a study of response to subunit inactivated influenza vaccine. Overall study findings and caveats: Each seasonal flu vaccination may recruit only limited new T cells, authors suggested.

TCRdb itself ran the RT-PCR reads through MiXCR, one entry per CDR3 protein. The table has around 580,000 distinct CDR3 sequences, around 11% seen once. A remark on this clonotype: Its antigen is undetermined.

The V and J ends lost 0 bases and 6 bases, in that order; junction bases with no gene match: 6. CDR1 and CDR2 from the germline V gene are SGHAT and FQNNGV. The CDR3 covers 17 residues. The clonotype comes from a man aged 50-60 years who received an inactivated influenza vaccine. The chain is built from TRBV11-2 and TRBJ2-1, with 12 nucleotides matching TRBD2. The specimen was PBMCs from blood, collected on the day of vaccination. CDR3 sequence reads: CASSLELAGGRGNEQFF. The CDR3 DNA sequence: TGTGCCAGCAGCTTAGAACTAGCGGGGGGCCGGGGCAATGAGCAGTTCTTC.